The clone carrying this T cell receptor beta chain came up many times. Its antigen is not identified. This sample was taken from a study of Graves' ophthalmopathy and Graves' hyperthyroidism. With 6 bases removed from V and 1 base from J, the gap between germline ends came to 13 bases. The CDR3 contains 15 residues. CDR1 SGHVS and CDR2 FQNEAQ come from the germline V gene. TCR beta CDR3 regions were amplified from RNA transcripts. HTBI primers served in a first-round RT-PCR, which a second-round multiplex PCR followed. TCRdb reprocessed the multiplex PCR reads via MiXCR and lists one record per CDR3 protein. The table records about 660,000 distinct CDR3 sequences, 35% to 50% of them present only once. Broader study findings: Appearing in blood as well were most expanded thyroid clonotypes above 0.001 frequency. It was with around 71% sensitivity and 72% to 75% specificity that the model predicted ophthalmopathy progression.

Sample: peripheral blood. The chain employs TRBV7-8 and TRBJ1-3; a weak D match, TRBD1 (5 bases). This TCR was recovered from an adult man with Graves' ophthalmopathy. The CDR3: CASRSSGKSGNTIYF. CDR3 DNA sequence: TGTGCCAGCAGATCATCAGGGAAATCTGGAAACACCATATATTTT.